The clone carrying this TCR beta chain occurred a few times. What it binds is unknown. These data are taken from a study of T cell repertoires in cytomegalovirus infection. General study points: The ex vivo response was dominated by HLA-C-restricted CMV-specific TCR beta clonotypes.

One entry per CDR3 protein results from TCRdb running MiXCR on the reads. Of around 300,000 distinct CDR3 sequences listed, over 7.5% are singletons. The V and J ends lost 6 bases and 0 bases respectively, with 9 bases between them. Germline CDR1 and CDR2: MNHNY and SVGAGI (reference sequence). This CDR3 contains 13 residues. This TCR was sampled from a human donor in good health (CMV status not recorded). Some clones in this sample may be carry-over from other donors' samples. Material for sequencing was PBMCs. V and J are TRBV6-6 and TRBJ2-7; possibly TRBD2 for D (5 bases). The CDR3 coding sequence is TGTGCCAGCAGAGACGGGATCTCCTACGAGCAGTACTTC. Translation gives CASRDGISYEQYF.